The 25 T cell receptor beta chains in this list originate from one sample, sequenced in a study of identical twins. From the 5' RACE reads, TCRdb called clonotypes with MiXCR, one entry per CDR3 protein. The sample gives 520,000 or so distinct CDR3 sequences, around 20% of which show up once; roughly 0.9% is in the top ten. This sample also belongs to another study, concerning T cells expressing NK-cell markers.

The specimen sequenced was CD4+ T cells sorted from blood. The receptors originated from a woman aged 18-35 years in good health.

J is TRBJ2-7 and V is TRBV3-1; TRBD2 agrees at 7 bases. This CDR3 spans 14 amino acids. Per germline, CDR1 LGHDT and CDR2 YNNKEL (reference sequence). V shed 1 base, J shed 4 bases, and the junction held 4 bases outside the gene matches. The CDR3 sequence is CASSQGASGYEQYF. The CDR3, as DNA: TGTGCCAGCAGCCAAGGGGCTAGCGGATACGAGCAGTACTTC.

The CDR3, as DNA: TGTGCCATCAGTGAGTGGGGAGGTGACGAGCAGTACTTC. Amino acids: CAISEWGGDEQYF. The chain is built from TRBV10-3 and TRBJ2-7, with D perhaps matching TRBD2 (6 bases). CDR3 size: 13 residues. Trimming removed 1 base from V and 5 bases from J, with 9 bases in between. CDR1 and CDR2 from the germline V gene are ENHRY and SYGVKD.

This clonotype was seen repeatedly, ten times or more. The gene calls are TRBV7-9 and TRBJ2-3, with D possibly being TRBD2 (7 bases). V was trimmed by 2 bases and J by 6 bases, leaving 15 bases between them. CDR3 length: 15 amino acids. From germline, CDR1 is SEHNR and CDR2 FQNEAQ (reference sequence). The CDR3 loop is CASSLFAGARDTQYF. The CDR3, as DNA: TGTGCCAGCAGCTTATTTGCGGGGGCACGGGATACGCAGTATTTT.

The sample holds a few counts of this clonotype. This chain uses TRBV7-2 with TRBJ2-3, with a weak D call TRBD2 (5 bases). This CDR3 spans 15 amino acids. Looked up from germline, CDR1 is SGHTA and CDR2 is FQGNSA. V was trimmed by 10 bases and J by 6 bases, leaving 23 bases between them. CDR3 coding DNA: TGTGCCACCGCCCTCTCACGGGAATTGGTGGATACGCAGTATTTT. Its protein product is CATALSRELVDTQYF.

The J gene is TRBJ1-5, the V gene TRBV9; D call uncertain. V was trimmed by 0 bases and J by 7 bases, leaving 8 bases between them. The CDR3 runs to 13 residues. The germline V gene encodes CDR1 SGDLS and CDR2 YYNGEE. CDR3 amino acids: CASSVEPGQPQHF. The CDR3 DNA sequence: TGTGCCAGCAGCGTAGAGCCGGGGCAGCCCCAGCATTTT.

This clonotype was seen more than once but under ten times. The DNA of the CDR3 is TGCGCCAGCAGCGACGCTGGTACTAGGGCCTACGAGCAGTACTTC. This codes for CASSDAGTRAYEQYF. The chain carries TRBV5-1 and TRBJ2-7; TRBD2 is a possible D gene (5 bases). The CDR3 has 15 amino acids. V shed 4 bases and J shed 2 bases, with 16 bases lying between them. Per the germline V gene, CDR1 is SGHRS and CDR2 is YFSETQ.

This clonotype has more than one count but fewer than ten. This sequence joins TRBV20-1 and TRBJ2-1; D not certain. Trimming cost V 1 base and J 10 bases, with 14 bases left between them. In germline, CDR1 is DFQATT, CDR2 SNEGSKA (reference sequence). This CDR3 has 13 residues. CDR3 residues: CSARVRPPEEQFF. The CDR3 bases are TGCAGTGCTAGAGTACGGCCCCCCGAGGAGCAGTTCTTC.

The chain couples TRBV12-3 or TRBV12-4 to TRBJ2-7, with TRBD1 identical over 10 bases. Trimming removed 6 bases from V and 9 bases from J; junction bases left unmatched: 11. The CDR3 is made up of 14 amino acids. CDR3 amino acids: CASRAPGQGILQYF. DNA of the CDR3: TGTGCCAGCAGGGCACCGGGACAGGGGATTTTGCAGTACTTC.

This clonotype was observed a few times. The V call is TRBV6-2 or TRBV6-3, the J call TRBJ2-3; 7 bases agree with TRBD2. CDR1 is MNHEY, CDR2 SVGEGT, per germline. This CDR3 is 16 amino acids long. The trim removed 2 bases at V and 1 base at J, leaving 6 bases unmatched. CDR3 bases: TGTGCCAGCAGTTACCGGGGGACTACCGGCACAGATACGCAGTATTTT. Encoded protein: CASSYRGTTGTDTQYF.

V is TRBV3-1 and J is TRBJ2-2; D call uncertain. Trimming took 2 bases from V and 10 from J, leaving 5 bases between them. CDR1 and CDR2 from the germline V gene are LGHDT and YNNKEL (reference sequence). The CDR3 has 11 residues. The CDR3 here is CASSQSKELFF. CDR3 nucleotide sequence: TGTGCCAGCAGCCAAAGTAAGGAGCTGTTTTTT. Together with reference TRBV3-1 and TRBJ2-2, the CDR3 gives the full variable domain: DTAVSQTPKYLVTQMGNDKSIKCEQNLGHDTMYWYKQDSKKFLKIMFSYNNKELIINETVPNRFSPKSPDKAHLNLHINSLELGDSAVYFCASSQSKELFFGEGSRLTVL.

The rearrangement joins TRBV5-6 to TRBJ2-2; possibly TRBD1 or TRBD2 for D (5 bases each). This CDR3 contains 16 residues. V gave up 1 base and J gave up 9 bases, with 19 bases separating them. CDR1 and CDR2 (germline): SGHDT, YYEEEE. The CDR3 region is CASSLIAGTVHRELFF. The DNA of the CDR3 is TGTGCCAGCAGCTTGATAGCCGGGACGGTGCACCGGGAGCTGTTTTTT.

V gene TRBV12-3 or TRBV12-4 combines with J gene TRBJ1-4; D is perhaps TRBD1 (6 bases). With 4 bases removed from V and 8 bases from J, the gap between germline ends came to 20 bases. CDR3 length equals 16 residues. The CDR3 protein is CASSSGTRRNLEKLFF. CDR3 nucleotide sequence: TGTGCCAGCAGTTCCGGGACAAGAAGGAATCTCGAAAAACTGTTTTTT.

The chain carries TRBV7-6 and TRBJ1-1; D is ambiguous. Trimming pared 5 bases from V and 4 bases from J, leaving 11 bases between. This CDR3 contains 13 residues. Looked up from germline, CDR1 is SGHVS and CDR2 is FNYEAQ. The CDR3 spells CASSSSEGTEAFF. The CDR3 DNA is TGTGCCAGCAGCAGCTCGGAGGGCACTGAAGCTTTCTTT.

This clonotype was seen more than once but under ten times. The chain combines TRBV5-1 with TRBJ2-1; D tentatively reads TRBD1 or TRBD2 (5 bases each). CDR3 length equals 14 residues. The germline V gene has CDR1 SGHRS and CDR2 YFSETQ. V lost 2 bases and J 8 bases, leaving 14 bases between the germline ends. The CDR3 region is CASSFRGASDEQFF. CDR3 bases: TGCGCCAGCAGCTTCAGAGGGGCGTCGGATGAGCAGTTCTTC.

The chain links TRBV18 to TRBJ2-3; tentative D call: TRBD2 (7 bases). Germline V CDR1 and CDR2: KGHSH, LQKENI. The CDR3 runs to 16 residues. V lost 3 bases to trimming and J lost 0 bases, with 13 bases between them. The CDR3 reads CASSPMAGASTDTQYF. The CDR3 nucleotides are TGTGCCAGCTCACCTATGGCGGGGGCTAGCACAGATACGCAGTATTTT.

This clonotype was seen repeatedly, ten times or more. The chain combines TRBV9 with TRBJ1-1, with a weak D call TRBD1 (6 bases). Per germline, CDR1 SGDLS and CDR2 YYNGEE. V lost 4 bases and J 0 bases, leaving 19 bases between the germline ends. The CDR3 length is 17 residues. Here the CDR3 DNA reads TGTGCCAGCAGCCCCCGAGGGGACATCTACATGAACACTGAAGCTTTCTTT. This codes for CASSPRGDIYMNTEAFF. Full variable domain (remainder filled in from reference TRBV9 and TRBJ1-1): DSGVTQTPKHLITATGQRVTLRCSPRSGDLSVYWYQQSLDQGLQFLIQYYNGEERAKGNILERFSAQQFPDLHSELNLSSLELGDSALYFCASSPRGDIYMNTEAFFGQGTRLTVV.

The chain joins TRBV5-6 to TRBJ2-7; D is uncertain. The CDR3 is made up of 12 amino acids. CDR1 is SGHDT, CDR2 YYEEEE, per germline. V was clipped by 1 base and J by 3 bases, with 5 bases between them. In nucleotides, the CDR3 is TGTGCCAGCAGCTTGACTTACTACGAGCAGTACTTC. Its protein product is CASSLTYYEQYF.

The table lists this clonotype with a few counts. The chain employs TRBV6-1 and TRBJ1-2; possibly TRBD1 for D (5 bases). The CDR3 is 12 residues long. CDR1 and CDR2 (germline): MNHNS, SASEGT. Trimming stripped 6 bases from V and 6 bases from J, with 11 bases between. The DNA for the CDR3 is TGTGCCAGCAGGATGACAGACGATGGCTACACCTTC. Its translation is CASRMTDDGYTF.

The chain uses TRBV9 and TRBJ2-7, with D perhaps TRBD2 (5 bases). The CDR3 length is 15 residues. Per germline, CDR1 SGDLS and CDR2 YYNGEE. Trimming cost V 4 bases and J 2 bases, with 16 bases left between them. The CDR3 loop is CASSPGGLATYEQYF. The CDR3 DNA is TGTGCCAGCAGCCCCGGAGGTCTAGCCACCTACGAGCAGTACTTC.

This clonotype was picked up many times. The chain employs TRBV12-3 or TRBV12-4 and TRBJ2-7; 10 positions agree with TRBD1. This CDR3 has 14 residues. Unmatched junction bases numbered 2, after V lost 4 bases and J lost 2 bases. CDR3 sequence reads: CASSSGTGAYEQYF. The CDR3 DNA sequence: TGTGCCAGCAGTTCAGGGACAGGGGCCTACGAGCAGTACTTC.

The chain uses TRBV7-2 and TRBJ2-5; 11 nucleotides align to TRBD2. Per germline, CDR1 SGHTA and CDR2 FQGNSA. With V trimmed by 2 bases and J by 4 bases, 3 bases remained unmatched. The CDR3 runs 15 residues. The CDR3 DNA is TGTGCCAGCAGCTTAACTAGCGGGAGTAGAGAGACCCAGTACTTC. Residues: CASSLTSGSRETQYF.

CDR3 nucleotide sequence: TGTGCCAGCAGCTCCGGAGGAGGGGTAAAGGGCAAAAACATTCAGTACTTC. This encodes CASSSGGGVKGKNIQYF. The chain joins TRBV11-2 to TRBJ2-4; possibly TRBD2 for D (6 bases). The CDR3 runs to 17 residues. Per germline, CDR1 SGHAT and CDR2 FQNNGV. The V gene lost 4 bases and the J gene lost 3 bases, with 19 bases spanning the gap. Full variable domain (remainder filled in from reference TRBV11-2 and TRBJ2-4): EAGVAQSPRYKIIEKRQSVAFWCNPISGHATLYWYQQILGQGPKLLIQFQNNGVVDDSQLPKDRFSAERLKGVDSTLKIQPAKLEDSAVYLCASSSGGGVKGKNIQYFGAGTRLSVL.

This rearrangement joins TRBV7-6 to TRBJ2-5; 7 bases are shared with TRBD1. CDR3 length: 13 residues. The germline V gene has CDR1 SGHVS and CDR2 FNYEAQ. With V trimmed by 6 bases and J by 4 bases, 5 bases remained unmatched. CDR3 in amino acids: CASRPTGAETQYF. The CDR3 DNA is TGTGCCAGCAGACCTACAGGGGCAGAGACCCAGTACTTC.

This clonotype was counted many times. The chain joins TRBV29-1 to TRBJ1-3, with a tentative D call TRBD1 (5 bases). Germline V gene data show CDR1 as SQVTM and CDR2 as ANQGSEA. Trimming took off 6 bases at V and 4 bases at J, with 13 bases between the two ends. The CDR3 has 13 amino acids. The DNA of the CDR3 is TGCAGCGTCGCTCGGGGGACGGGAAACACCATATATTTT. The encoded protein is CSVARGTGNTIYF.

The chain links TRBV12-3 or TRBV12-4 to TRBJ1-1; possible D gene TRBD1, 6 bases. The V end was cut by 3 bases, the J end by 1 base, with 9 bases between. The CDR3 covers 14 residues. CDR3 sequence: CASSFRGANTEAFF. CDR3 sequence (DNA): TGTGCCAGCAGTTTCAGGGGCGCGAACACTGAAGCTTTCTTT.